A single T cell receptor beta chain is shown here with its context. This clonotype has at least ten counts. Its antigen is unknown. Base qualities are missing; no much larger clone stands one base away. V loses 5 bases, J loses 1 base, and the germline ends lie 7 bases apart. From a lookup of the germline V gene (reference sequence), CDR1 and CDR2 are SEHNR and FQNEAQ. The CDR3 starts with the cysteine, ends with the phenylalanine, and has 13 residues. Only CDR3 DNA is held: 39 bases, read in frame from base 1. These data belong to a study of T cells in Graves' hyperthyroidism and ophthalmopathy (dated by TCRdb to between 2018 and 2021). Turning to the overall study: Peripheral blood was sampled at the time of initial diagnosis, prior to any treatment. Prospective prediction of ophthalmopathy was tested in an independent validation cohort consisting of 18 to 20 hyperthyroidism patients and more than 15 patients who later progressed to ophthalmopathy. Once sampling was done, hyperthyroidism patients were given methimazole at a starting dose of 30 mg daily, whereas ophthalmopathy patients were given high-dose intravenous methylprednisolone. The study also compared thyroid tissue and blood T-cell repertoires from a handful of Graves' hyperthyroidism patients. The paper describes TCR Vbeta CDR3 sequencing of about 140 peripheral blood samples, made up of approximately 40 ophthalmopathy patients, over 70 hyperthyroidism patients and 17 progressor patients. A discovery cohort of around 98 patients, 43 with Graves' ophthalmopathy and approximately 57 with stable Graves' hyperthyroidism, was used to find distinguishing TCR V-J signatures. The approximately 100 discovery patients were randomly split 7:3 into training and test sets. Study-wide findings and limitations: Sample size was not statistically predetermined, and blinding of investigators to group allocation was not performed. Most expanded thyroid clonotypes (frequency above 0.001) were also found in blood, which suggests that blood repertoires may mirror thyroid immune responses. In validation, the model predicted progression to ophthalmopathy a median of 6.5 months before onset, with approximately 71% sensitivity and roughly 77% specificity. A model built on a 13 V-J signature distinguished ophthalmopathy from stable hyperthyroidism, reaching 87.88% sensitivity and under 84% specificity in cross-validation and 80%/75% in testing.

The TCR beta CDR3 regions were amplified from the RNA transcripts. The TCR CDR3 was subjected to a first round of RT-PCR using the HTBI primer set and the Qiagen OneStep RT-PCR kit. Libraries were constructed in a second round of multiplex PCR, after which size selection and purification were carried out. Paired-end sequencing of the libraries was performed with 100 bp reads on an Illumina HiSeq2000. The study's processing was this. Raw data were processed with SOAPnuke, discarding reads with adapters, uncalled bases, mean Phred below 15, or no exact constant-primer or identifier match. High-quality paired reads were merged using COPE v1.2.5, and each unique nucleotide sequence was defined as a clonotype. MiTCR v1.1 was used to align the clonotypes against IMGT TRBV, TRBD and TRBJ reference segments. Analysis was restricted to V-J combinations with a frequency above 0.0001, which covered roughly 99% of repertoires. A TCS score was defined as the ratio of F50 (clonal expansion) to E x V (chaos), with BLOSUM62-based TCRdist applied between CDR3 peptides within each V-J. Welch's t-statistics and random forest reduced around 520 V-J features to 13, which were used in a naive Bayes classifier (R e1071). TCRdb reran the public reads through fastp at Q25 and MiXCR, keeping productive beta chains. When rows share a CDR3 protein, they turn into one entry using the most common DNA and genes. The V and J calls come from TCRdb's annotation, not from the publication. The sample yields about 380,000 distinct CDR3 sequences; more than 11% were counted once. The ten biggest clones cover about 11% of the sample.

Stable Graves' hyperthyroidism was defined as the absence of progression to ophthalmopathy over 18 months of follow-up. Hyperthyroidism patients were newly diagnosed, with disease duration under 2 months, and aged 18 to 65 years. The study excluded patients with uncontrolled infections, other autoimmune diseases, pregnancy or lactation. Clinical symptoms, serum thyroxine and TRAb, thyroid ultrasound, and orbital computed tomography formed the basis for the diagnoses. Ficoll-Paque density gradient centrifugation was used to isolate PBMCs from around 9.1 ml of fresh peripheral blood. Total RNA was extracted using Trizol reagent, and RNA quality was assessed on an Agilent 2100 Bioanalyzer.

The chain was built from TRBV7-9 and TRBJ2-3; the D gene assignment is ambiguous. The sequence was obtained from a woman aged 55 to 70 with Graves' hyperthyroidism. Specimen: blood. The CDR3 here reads CASSAPGTDTQYF. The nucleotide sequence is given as TGTGCCAGCAGCGCTCCGGGCACAGATACGCAGTATTTT.